These T cell receptor beta chains were read from a single sample in a study of blood T cell repertoires in COVID-19. Profiled with immunoSEQ multiplex PCR; TCRdb holds only in-frame clones, not every one. The data show 120,000 or so clones, over 65% seen once. The sample consisted of peripheral blood. These receptors were obtained from a human donor with acute or convalescent COVID-19. The donor label of this sample is uncertain. CDR3s include the opening cysteine and the closing phenylalanine or tryptophan. A D gene is named only where the DNA matches it firmly. Clone size is stated in some rows and not others, as once, few, many or a class when expanded.

d_gene	abundance	v_gene	j_gene	CDR3aa	CDR3nt
TRBD1	-	TRBV5-1	TRBJ2-1	CASSLGDSLQFF	TGCGCCAGCAGCTTAGGGGACAGCCTACAGTTCTTC
-	-	TRBV2	TRBJ2-7	CASSVGLLSSYEQYF	TGTGCCAGCAGTGTTGGACTCCTGAGCTCCTACGAGCAGTACTTC
TRBD1	-	TRBV5-6	TRBJ1-5	CASSLNRGLFSNQPQHF	TGTGCCAGCAGCTTGAACAGGGGGCTTTTTAGCAATCAGCCCCAGCATTTT
-	-	TRBV3-1/TRBV3-2	TRBJ1-6	CASSQFMGHYYNSPLHF	TGTGCCAGCAGCCAATTTATGGGTCACTACTATAATTCACCCCTCCACTTT
TRBD1	-	TRBV5-5	TRBJ2-5	CASSLRRTGGETQYF	TGTGCCAGCAGCCTGAGGCGGACAGGGGGAGAGACCCAGTACTTC
-	many	TRBV7-9	TRBJ1-1	CASSSQGGFTEAFF	TGTGCCAGCAGCTCACAGGGTGGGTTCACTGAAGCTTTCTTT
-	many	TRBV6-5	TRBJ2-1	CASSYRGALLDEQFF	TGTGCCAGCAGTTACCGGGGGGCACTTCTCGATGAGCAGTTCTTC
TRBD1	-	TRBV6-1	TRBJ2-7	CASSAAGTGGIYEQYF	TGTGCCAGCAGTGCCGCCGGGACAGGGGGCATCTACGAGCAGTACTTC
-	few	TRBV20-1	TRBJ1-2	CSAKQGGGYTF	TGCAGTGCTAAACAGGGCGGAGGCTACACCTTC
TRBD2	once	TRBV11-2	TRBJ2-1	CASSPVAGGYNEQFF	TGTGCCAGCAGCCCGGTAGCGGGGGGTTACAATGAGCAGTTCTTC
-	few	TRBV5-1	TRBJ2-1	CASSLDGTPNEQFF	TGCGCCAGCAGCTTGGATGGGACACCCAATGAGCAGTTCTTC
-	-	TRBV7-6	TRBJ2-5	CASSLVAGRGETQYF	TGTGCCAGCAGCTTAGTGGCGGGGCGCGGAGAGACCCAGTACTTC
TRBD2	-	TRBV2	TRBJ2-1	CASSDLAGGFGEQFF	TGTGCCAGCAGTGATTTGGCGGGGGGGTTCGGTGAGCAGTTCTTC
-	-	TRBV9	TRBJ2-3	CASSVEETNPDTQYF	TGTGCCAGCAGCGTAGAAGAGACTAACCCAGATACGCAGTATTTT
-	-	TRBV28	TRBJ2-7	CASSSPMSEQYF	TGTGCCAGCAGTTCGCCGATGAGCGAGCAGTACTTC
-	-	TRBV24-1	TRBJ1-5	CATSAAGASNQPQHF	TGTGCCACCAGTGCTGCGGGGGCCTCCAATCAGCCCCAGCATTTT
TRBD1	-	TRBV5-1	TRBJ2-7	CASGEGQGRGSYEQYF	TGCGCCAGCGGGGAGGGACAGGGAAGGGGATCCTACGAGCAGTACTTC
TRBD1	-	TRBV5-1	TRBJ2-5	CASSPGTAAETQYF	TGCGCCAGCAGCCCCGGGACAGCTGCTGAGACCCAGTACTTC
-	-	TRBV3-1/TRBV3-2	TRBJ2-5	CASSLQGQETQYF	TGTGCCAGCAGCCTACAGGGCCAAGAGACCCAGTACTTC
TRBD1	-	TRBV6-5	TRBJ2-7	CASSKAGTGKYEQYF	TGTGCCAGCAGTAAGGCCGGGACAGGGAAGTACGAGCAGTACTTC
TRBD1	-	TRBV19	TRBJ1-1	CASSARQGARTEAFF	TGTGCCAGTAGTGCCAGACAGGGGGCACGCACTGAAGCTTTCTTT
TRBD1	-	TRBV18	TRBJ2-6	CASSPRPTGGQSGANVLTF	TGTGCCAGCTCACCACGGCCGACAGGGGGACAATCTGGGGCCAACGTCCTGACTTTC
-	many	TRBV4-1	TRBJ1-4	CASSQRDRSNEKLFF	TGCGCCAGCAGCCAAAGAGACAGGAGTAATGAAAAACTGTTTTTT
-	-	TRBV6-2/TRBV6-3	TRBJ2-1	CASSSMGRSYNEQFF	TGTGCCAGCAGTTCGATGGGCAGGTCCTACAATGAGCAGTTCTTC
-	-	TRBV3-1/TRBV3-2	TRBJ2-3	CASSRTVGATDTQYF	TGTGCCAGCAGCCGGACGGTTGGGGCAACAGATACGCAGTATTTT
-	-	TRBV5-5	TRBJ1-3	CASTLWGEVNTIYF	TGTGCCAGCACCTTATGGGGCGAAGTTAACACCATATATTTT
-	-	TRBV5-1	TRBJ1-2	CASSLGQTYGYTF	TGCGCCAGCAGCTTAGGACAGACTTATGGCTACACCTTC
-	-	TRBV2	TRBJ2-5	CASNRGIQETQYF	TGTGCCAGCAATCGGGGAATCCAAGAGACCCAGTACTTC